This TCR beta chain was obtained from a study of T cell therapy after organ transplantation. In the study overall: After therapy, patients were monitored for 25 to 35 weeks.

The V gene end was trimmed by 0 bases and the J gene end by 4 bases; junction bases not matched to a gene: 5. Germline CDR1 MNHEY, CDR2 SMNVEV (reference sequence). This CDR3 is built from 15 residues. Broader study findings: CD8 clonality fold change after therapy inversely tracked pretherapy clonality. Post-therapy reconstitution appeared to include transferred and endogenous clonotypes.

Comment on this clone: What it recognizes is unknown.

Profiled with immunoSEQ multiplex PCR; TCRdb holds only in-frame clones, not every one. The sample includes 45,000 to 60,000 clones, over 90% seen only once; the top ten take about 3.4%. Drug-resistant or recurrent cytomegalovirus affected these solid-organ transplant recipient patients. This TCR was recovered from a human patient who had received a solid organ transplant and had CMV disease. The sample in question was CD8+ T cells from blood, obtained before autologous CMV-specific T cell therapy. V is TRBV27 and J is TRBJ2-7, with 8 bases that match TRBD1. In DNA, the CDR3 is TGTGCCAGCAGTTTATCGGCCCGGACAGGGTACGAGCAGTACTTC. Translated, it gives CASSLSARTGYEQYF.